The present TCR beta chain was sequenced within a study of somatic mutations in cytotoxic T cells in rheumatoid arthritis. Study-wide background: No treatment had yet been given when patient blood (less than 33 ml EDTA) was drawn, right after diagnosis. Study outcomes and limitations: Levels of CD8+ T-cell clonality in rheumatoid arthritis patients were statistically indistinguishable from those seen in age-matched healthy controls, with no significant difference.

This table comes from immunoSEQ multiplex PCR, and its TCRdb copy is limited to in-frame clones, with some not included. The sample includes roughly 6,300 clones, roughly 77% of them seen just once. Germline V gives CDR1 LNHDA, CDR2 SQIVND (reference sequence). The CDR3 has 21 amino acids. With V trimmed by 4 bases and J by 0 bases, 17 bases remained unmatched. Regarding this clone: Its target is unknown.

Sequences were derived from CD8+ T cells sorted from blood, sampled at a follow-up visit. This sequence was found in a woman in her 70s with rheumatoid arthritis. The rearrangement joins TRBV19 to TRBJ2-1; 11 bases align to TRBD2. The CDR3 reads CASSTFRLAGTDSSSYNEQFF. CDR3 nucleotide sequence: TGTGCCAGTAGTACCTTCCGACTAGCGGGGACGGACTCTAGCTCCTACAATGAGCAGTTCTTC.